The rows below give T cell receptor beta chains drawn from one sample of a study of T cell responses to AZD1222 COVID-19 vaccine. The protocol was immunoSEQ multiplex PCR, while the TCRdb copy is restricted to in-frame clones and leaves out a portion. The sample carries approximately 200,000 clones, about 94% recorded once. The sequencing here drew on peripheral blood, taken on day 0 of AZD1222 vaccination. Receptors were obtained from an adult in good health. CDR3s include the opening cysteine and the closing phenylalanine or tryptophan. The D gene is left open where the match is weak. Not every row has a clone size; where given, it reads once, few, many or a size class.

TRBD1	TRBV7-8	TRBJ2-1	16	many	TGTGCCAGCAGCACACCCCGGGACAGGGCTTCCGATGAGCAGTTCTTC	CASSTPRDRASDEQFF
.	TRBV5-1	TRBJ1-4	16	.	TGCGCCAGCAGCTTGGTCCGTCCAGGGGCCGGTGAAAAACTGTTTTTT	CASSLVRPGAGEKLFF
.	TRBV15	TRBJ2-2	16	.	TGTGCCACCAGCAGGTTTTTATTTCCAGAAACCGGGGAGCTGTTTTTT	CATSRFLFPETGELFF
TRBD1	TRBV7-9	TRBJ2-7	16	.	TGTGCCAGCAGCTCCCCTAGGGGACAGGGGAAAGGCGAGCAGTACTTC	CASSSPRGQGKGEQYF
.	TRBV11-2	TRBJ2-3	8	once	TGTGCCAGCGATACGCAGTATTTT	CASDTQYF
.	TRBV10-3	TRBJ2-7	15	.	TGTGCCATCAGTAACGGGGGGCGGCTGTCTGACGAGCAGTACTTC	CAISNGGRLSDEQYF
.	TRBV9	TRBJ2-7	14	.	TGTGCCAGCAGCGTCAGGACAGATGTCTACGAGCAGTACTTC	CASSVRTDVYEQYF
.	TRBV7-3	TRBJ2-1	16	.	TGTGCCAGCAGCTTACTGCGGACGGTCTCCTACAATGAGCAGTTCTTC	CASSLLRTVSYNEQFF
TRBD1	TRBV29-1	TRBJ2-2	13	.	TGCAGCGTGGGACAGGCCGGGACCGGGGAGCTGTTTTTT	CSVGQAGTGELFF
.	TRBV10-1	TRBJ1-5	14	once	TGCGCCAGCTCCATCGGCTTATGCGGGCAGCCCCAGCATTTT	CASSIGLCGQPQHF
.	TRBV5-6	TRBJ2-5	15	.	TGTGCCAGCAGCTCAACAGGGCTCAGCCAAGAGACCCAGTACTTC	CASSSTGLSQETQYF
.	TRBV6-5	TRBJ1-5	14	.	TGTGCCAGCAGGGGGGACGGTAGCAATCAGCCCCAGCATTTT	CASRGDGSNQPQHF
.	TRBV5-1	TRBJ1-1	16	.	TGCGCCAGCAGCTTGGTACAGACAGCAATAAACACTGAAGCTTTCTTT	CASSLVQTAINTEAFF
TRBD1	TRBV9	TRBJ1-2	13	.	TGTGCCAGCAGCGCCCGACAGGGATATGGCTACACCTTC	CASSARQGYGYTF
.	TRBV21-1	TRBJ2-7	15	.	TGTGCCAGCAGCAGGCCGGGTCTAGCGGGGTACGAGCAGTACTTC	CASSRPGLAGYEQYF
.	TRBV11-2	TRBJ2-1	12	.	TGTGCCAGCAGCGGAAGGAGGGATGAGCAGTTCTTC	CASSGRRDEQFF
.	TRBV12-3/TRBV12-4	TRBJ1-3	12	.	TGTGCCAGCAGTTTCCTTGGAAACACCATATATTTT	CASSFLGNTIYF
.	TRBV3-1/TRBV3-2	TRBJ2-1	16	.	TGTGCCAGCAGCCCAACGCCGGGGGGCCGCTACAATGAGCAGTTCTTC	CASSPTPGGRYNEQFF